The clone carrying this T cell receptor beta chain turned up a few times. The target antigen is unknown. The CDR3 has 19 amino acids. J gave up 4 bases and V 2 bases, and 16 bases lay outside the gene matches. Germline CDR1 MDHEN, CDR2 SYDVKM. The sample originates from a study of T cell repertoires in cytomegalovirus infection. Turning to the study itself: CMV infection plus the matching HLA type was flagged by public TCR beta signatures. General study points: Of the TCR beta families, the public ones yielded a cumulative frequency that identified carriers of CMV plus the relevant HLA. Clonotypes of TCR beta that were HLA-C-restricted and CMV-specific dominated the ex vivo response.

TCRdb processed the reads anew with MiXCR; each CDR3 protein has one entry. The data show fewer than 200,000 distinct CDR3 sequences, approximately 19% seen once. This sequence was found in a human donor in good health (CMV status not recorded). Some clones in this sample may be carry-over from other donors' samples. The V and J genes are TRBV28 and TRBJ2-3; the match to TRBD1 covers 9 bases. Specimen: PBMCs. In DNA, the CDR3 is TGTGCCAGCAGTTTAATCATACACAGGGGGCGCGACCCCGCAGATACGCAGTATTTT. Encoded protein: CASSLIIHRGRDPADTQYF.